One and the same sample provided the 17 T cell receptor beta chains below, sequenced in a study of blood T cell repertoires in COVID-19. Repertoires were generated with immunoSEQ multiplex PCR, while TCRdb's copy carries only in-frame clones and drops some. Of fewer than 300,000 clones listed, 84% are singletons. The material sequenced was peripheral blood. These TCRs come from a human donor in a cohort sampled during active COVID-19.

The rearrangement uses TRBV6-6 and TRBJ2-3; 12 positions agree with TRBD2. In germline, CDR1 is MNHNY, CDR2 SVGAGI (reference sequence). V dropped 5 bases and J dropped 5; count of bases not matched to a gene: 8. This CDR3 comprises 16 residues. CDR3 loop: CASSPKTSGGGDTQYF. CDR3 DNA sequence: TGTGCCAGCAGTCCGAAGACTAGCGGGGGAGGAGATACGCAGTATTTT.

This chain connects TRBV10-3 to TRBJ1-2; 9 bases line up with TRBD1. The CDR3 has 17 residues. The junction had 10 bases not matched to a gene; V was cut back by 5 bases and J by 0 bases. The germline V gene encodes CDR1 ENHRY and CDR2 SYGVKD. In DNA, the CDR3 is TGTGCCATCAGTCCCGGGACAGGGACACTAGCTAACTATGGCTACACCTTC. Residues: CAISPGTGTLANYGYTF.

The chain carries TRBV6-5 and TRBJ2-2, with D perhaps matching TRBD1 (6 bases). This CDR3 is built from 14 residues. The V gene lost 4 bases and the J gene lost 4 bases, with 10 bases spanning the gap. Germline V gene data show CDR1 as MNHEY and CDR2 as SVGAGI. The CDR3 region is CASSSDRSTGELFF. CDR3 sequence (DNA): TGTGCCAGCAGTTCCGACAGGAGCACCGGGGAGCTGTTTTTT.

The V call is TRBV10-2, the J call TRBJ2-5; no clear D. The length of the CDR3 is 13 residues. V was pared by 7 bases and J by 0 bases, with 9 bases between. From germline, CDR1 is WSHSY and CDR2 SAAADI. CDR3: CASTSLYQETQYF. For the CDR3, the DNA is TGCGCCAGCACCTCCCTGTACCAAGAGACCCAGTACTTC.

The rearrangement links TRBV15 to TRBJ2-5; D is undetermined. Between the trimmed V and J ends, which lost 0 bases and 10 bases, there was a span of 9 bases. Germline lookup yields CDR1 LNHNV and CDR2 YYDKDF (reference sequence). CDR3 length: 12 residues. Written as DNA, the CDR3 is TGTGCCACCAGCAGAGATCGGGTGGACCAGTACTTC. Its protein is CATSRDRVDQYF.

This chain connects TRBV19 to TRBJ1-4; D call uncertain. V dropped 5 bases and J dropped 6 bases, with 7 bases sitting between them. Germline V gene data show CDR1 as LNHDA and CDR2 as SQIVND (reference sequence). This CDR3 comprises 12 residues. The CDR3 DNA reads as TGTGCCAGTAGTTTGACATATGAAAAACTGTTTTTT. Translation gives CASSLTYEKLFF.

This clone was seen once. This rearrangement joins TRBV3-1 (or the pseudogene TRBV3-2) to TRBJ1-1; TRBD1 is a possible D gene (6 bases). Germline CDR1 is LGHDT and CDR2 is YNNKEL (reference sequence). V was clipped by 7 bases and J by 6 bases, with 15 bases between them. The CDR3 covers 13 residues. The CDR3 DNA reads TGTGCCAGCACCGTTAAACAGGGCTCTGAAGCTTTCTTT. Its protein product is CASTVKQGSEAFF.

The chain recombines TRBV27 with TRBJ2-5; tentative D call: TRBD2 (6 bases). The V and J ends lost 5 bases and 4 bases respectively, with 20 bases between them. Per germline, CDR1 MNHEY and CDR2 SMNVEV (reference sequence). This CDR3 has 16 residues. CDR3 amino acids: CASSLRSGPLGETQYF. The CDR3 DNA follows: TGTGCCAGCAGTCTGCGAAGCGGGCCTTTAGGAGAGACCCAGTACTTC.

This chain joins TRBV6-4 and TRBJ1-5; 7 bases are a match to TRBD1. From germline, CDR1 is MRHNA and CDR2 SNTAGT. The ends lost 7 bases at V and 7 bases at J; junction bases unmatched: 7. The CDR3 totals 13 residues. This chain's CDR3 is CASKDREIQPQHF. CDR3 nucleotides: TGTGCCAGCAAAGACAGGGAAATCCAGCCCCAGCATTTT.

The V and J genes are TRBV5-5 and TRBJ1-1, with D possibly being TRBD1 (5 bases). The V and J ends lost 1 base and 6 bases respectively, with 10 bases between them. Per germline, CDR1 SGHKS and CDR2 YYEKEE (reference sequence). This CDR3 is built from 13 residues. The CDR3 DNA follows: TGTGCCAGCAGCTTGAGGGGTGGCTCTGAAGCTTTCTTT. Amino acids: CASSLRGGSEAFF.

This clone was counted a single time. The rearrangement joins TRBV6-6 to TRBJ2-7; TRBD2 matches at 8 bases. V shed 5 bases, J shed 4 bases, and the junction held 22 bases outside the gene matches. The CDR3 covers 19 residues. Germline V gene lookup returns CDR1 MNHNY and CDR2 SVGAGI (reference sequence). This chain's CDR3 is CASSPLGLGKGLVVYEQYF. The CDR3 nucleotides read TGTGCCAGCAGTCCCCTCGGGTTGGGCAAGGGACTAGTCGTTTACGAGCAGTACTTC.

The chain has TRBV6-2 or TRBV6-3 and TRBJ2-3, with 10 bases lining up with TRBD2. V was pared by 2 bases and J by 5 bases, with 10 bases of the junction left unmatched. The CDR3 is 17 residues long. Germline lookup yields CDR1 MNHEY and CDR2 SVGEGT. This CDR3 is CASSYGASGGGGDTQYF. CDR3 nucleotides: TGTGCCAGCAGTTACGGGGCTAGCGGGGGAGGAGGAGATACGCAGTATTTT.

The rearrangement joins TRBV6-2 or TRBV6-3 to TRBJ2-5, with a weak D call TRBD2 (6 bases). V was pared by 6 bases and J by 5 bases, with 10 bases between. The length of the CDR3 is 12 residues. Germline V gene lookup returns CDR1 MNHEY and CDR2 SVGEGT. The CDR3 region is CASSGSWETQYF. In DNA, the CDR3 is TGTGCCAGCAGCGGGAGTTGGGAGACCCAGTACTTC.

The DNA for the CDR3 is TGTGCCAGCAGCCAGGGAATCCAGGGGGCGGGCGGGGAGCTGTTTTTT. Residues: CASSQGIQGAGGELFF. This sequence joins TRBV11-2 and TRBJ2-2; TRBD1 matches 8 bases. V was pared by 5 bases and J by 7 bases, with 12 bases of the junction left unmatched. CDR3 length: 16 amino acids. Germline V gene lookup returns CDR1 SGHAT and CDR2 FQNNGV.

V and J are TRBV7-2 and TRBJ1-2; TRBD1 matches 11 bases. J lost 0 bases, V lost 4 bases, and 7 bases had no gene match. The germline V gene has CDR1 SGHTA and CDR2 FQGNSA. The CDR3 sequence is 17 residues long. The CDR3 reads CASSSGTGGTANYGYTF. CDR3 coding DNA: TGTGCCAGCAGCTCCGGGACAGGGGGGACAGCTAACTATGGCTACACCTTC.

The chain is built from TRBV28 and TRBJ2-4, with TRBD1 identical over 8 bases. This CDR3 is built from 16 residues. Trimming removed 2 bases from V and 3 bases from J; junction bases left unmatched: 6. Germline-derived CDR1 and CDR2 are MDHEN and SYDVKM. Written as DNA, the CDR3 is TGTGCCAGCAGTTTACAGGGGGCTTCGGGCAAAAACATTCAGTACTTC. Translation: CASSLQGASGKNIQYF. Full variable domain (remainder filled in from reference TRBV28 and TRBJ2-4): DVKVTQSSRYLVKRTGEKVFLECVQDMDHENMFWYRQDPGLGLRLIYFSYDVKMKEKGDIPEGYSVSREKKERFSLILESASTNQTSMYLCASSLQGASGKNIQYFGAGTRLSVL.

This chain uses TRBV18 with TRBJ1-1, with 9 bases fitting TRBD1. Germline lookup yields CDR1 KGHSH and CDR2 LQKENI. The CDR3 has 14 amino acids. Trimming cost V 2 bases and J 5 bases; bases outside gene matches: 3. DNA for the CDR3: TGTGCCAGCTCACCAGGACAGGGGTGGACTGAAGCTTTCTTT. Protein sequence: CASSPGQGWTEAFF.